This TCR beta chain was recovered during a study of beta chain features in type 1 diabetes. Study information: All samples together contributed approximately 100 million sorted cells for examination. Whole-study findings and limits: When Type 1 diabetes patients were examined, their TCRB CDR3s proved moderately but significantly shorter in all four CD4+ subsets.

A remark on this clone: Its antigen remains unknown.

The authors reverse transcribed all of the isolated RNA, so sequencing captured expressed TCRB transcripts. The method was immunoSEQ multiplex PCR; TCRdb's version includes in-frame clones alone and lacks a portion of them. The sample carries hundreds of thousands of clones, around an eighth recorded once. The CDR3 is 15 amino acids. Trimming pared 5 bases from V and 0 bases from J, leaving 17 bases between. CDR1 GTSNPN and CDR2 SVGIG come from the germline V gene (reference sequence). The sequence came from a young man with type 1 diabetes. The V gene is TRBV30, the J gene TRBJ2-7, with D perhaps TRBD2 (6 bases). The sequencing sample was made of naive CD4+ T cells from blood. The CDR3 DNA reads as TGTGCCTGGTCCGGAGGGCCAAGGAGCTCCTACGAGCAGTACTTC. This encodes CAWSGGPRSSYEQYF.